One sample yielded the 3 T cell receptor beta chains listed below, sequenced in a study of blood T cell repertoires in COVID-19. The data were produced by immunoSEQ multiplex PCR, yet TCRdb's version contains in-frame clones alone and is incomplete. The data hold a few hundred thousand clones, with around 90% observed a single time. What was sequenced was peripheral blood. These receptors came from a woman aged 70-85 years with COVID-19, enrolled during active disease.

CDR3 sequence: CSVEGQGVAFF. For the CDR3, the DNA is TGCAGCGTTGAAGGACAGGGGGTCGCTTTCTTT. J is TRBJ1-1 and V is TRBV29-1; 9 bases fit TRBD1. V lost 1 base to trimming and J lost 11 bases; unmatched junction nucleotides: 2. The germline V gene has CDR1 SQVTM and CDR2 ANQGSEA. This CDR3 region has 11 residues.

This chain links TRBV20-1 with TRBJ2-1, with 14 bases identical to TRBD2. The V segment lost 3 bases and the J segment 5 bases; nucleotides outside the gene matches: 3. CDR3 length: 15 residues. Germline lookup yields CDR1 DFQATT and CDR2 SNEGSKA (reference sequence). The CDR3 reads CSASRLAGGDNEQFF. The CDR3 DNA sequence: TGCAGTGCTAGTCGACTAGCGGGAGGGGACAATGAGCAGTTCTTC.

The chain combines TRBV28 with TRBJ1-5; perhaps TRBD1 as D (5 bases). The length of the CDR3 is 15 residues. Germline CDR1 is MDHEN and CDR2 is SYDVKM. Trimming removed 7 bases from V and 7 bases from J, with 20 bases in between. This chain's CDR3 is CASTQGLGGGQPQHF. The DNA for the CDR3 is TGTGCCAGCACCCAAGGACTCGGGGGGGGGCAGCCCCAGCATTTT.